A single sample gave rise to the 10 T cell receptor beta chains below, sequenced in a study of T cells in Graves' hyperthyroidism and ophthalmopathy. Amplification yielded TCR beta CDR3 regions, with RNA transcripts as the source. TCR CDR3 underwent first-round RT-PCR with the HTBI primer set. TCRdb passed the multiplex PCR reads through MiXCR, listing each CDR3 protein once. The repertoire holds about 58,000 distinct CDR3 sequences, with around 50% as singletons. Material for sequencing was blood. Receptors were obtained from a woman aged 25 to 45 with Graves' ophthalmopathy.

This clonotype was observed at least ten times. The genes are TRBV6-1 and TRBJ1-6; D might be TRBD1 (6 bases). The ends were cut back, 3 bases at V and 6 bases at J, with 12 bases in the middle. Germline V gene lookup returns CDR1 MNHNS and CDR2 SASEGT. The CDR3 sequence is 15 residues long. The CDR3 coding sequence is TGTGCCAGCAGTGATTCCAGGGGTGGTAATTCACCCCTCCACTTT. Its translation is CASSDSRGGNSPLHF.

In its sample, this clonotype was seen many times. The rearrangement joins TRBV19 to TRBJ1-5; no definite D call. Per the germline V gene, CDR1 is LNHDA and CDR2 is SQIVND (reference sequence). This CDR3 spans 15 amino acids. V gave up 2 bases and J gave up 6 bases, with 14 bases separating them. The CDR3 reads CASSISGKGFQPQHF. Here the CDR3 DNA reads TGTGCCAGTAGTATATCAGGAAAGGGTTTTCAGCCCCAGCATTTT.

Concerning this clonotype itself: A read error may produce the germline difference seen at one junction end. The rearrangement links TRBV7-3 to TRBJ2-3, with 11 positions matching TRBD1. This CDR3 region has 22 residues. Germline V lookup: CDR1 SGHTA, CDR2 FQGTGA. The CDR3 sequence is CACSRDRGSSGPAGGRADTQYF. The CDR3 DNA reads TGTGCCTGCAGCAGGGACAGGGGGTCGAGTGGACCAGCGGGAGGACGAGCAGATACGCAGTATTTT.

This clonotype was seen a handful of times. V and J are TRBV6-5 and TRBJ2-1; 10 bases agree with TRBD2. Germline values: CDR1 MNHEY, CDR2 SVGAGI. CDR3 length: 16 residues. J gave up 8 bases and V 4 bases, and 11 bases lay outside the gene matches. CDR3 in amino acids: CASSLPPLAGVHEQFF. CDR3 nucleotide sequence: TGTGCCAGCAGTTTACCCCCGCTAGCGGGAGTCCATGAGCAGTTCTTC.

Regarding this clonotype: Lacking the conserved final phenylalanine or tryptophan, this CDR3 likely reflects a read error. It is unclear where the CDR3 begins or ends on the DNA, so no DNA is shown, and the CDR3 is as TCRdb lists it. CDR3 sequence reads: CASSLDGNCQS. The gene calls are TRBV11-3 and TRBJ1-1; TRBD1 is taken as the D call from the table, unchecked against the DNA. A total of 11 residues make up the CDR3, ends included. Per germline, CDR1 SGHNT and CDR2 YENEEA.

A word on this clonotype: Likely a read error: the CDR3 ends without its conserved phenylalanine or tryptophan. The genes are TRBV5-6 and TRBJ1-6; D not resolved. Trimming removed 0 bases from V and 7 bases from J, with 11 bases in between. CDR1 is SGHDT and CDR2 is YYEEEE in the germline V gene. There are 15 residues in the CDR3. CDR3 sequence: CASSLVAGMNSPLHI. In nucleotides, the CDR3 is TGTGCCAGCAGCTTGGTGGCAGGTATGAATTCACCCCTCCACATT.

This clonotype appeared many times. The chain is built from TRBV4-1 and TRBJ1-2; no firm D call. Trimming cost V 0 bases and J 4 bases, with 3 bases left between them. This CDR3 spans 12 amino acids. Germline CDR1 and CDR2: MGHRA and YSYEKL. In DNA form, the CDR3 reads TGCGCCAGCAGCCAAGAGACCTATGGCTACACCTTC. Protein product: CASSQETYGYTF.

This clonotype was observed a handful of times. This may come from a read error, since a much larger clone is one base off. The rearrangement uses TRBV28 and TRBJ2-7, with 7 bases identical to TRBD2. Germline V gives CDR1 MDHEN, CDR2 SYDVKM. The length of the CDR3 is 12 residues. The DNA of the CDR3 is TGTGCCGGCAGGATCGGGGGGTACGAGCAGTACTTC. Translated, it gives CAGRIGGYEQYF.

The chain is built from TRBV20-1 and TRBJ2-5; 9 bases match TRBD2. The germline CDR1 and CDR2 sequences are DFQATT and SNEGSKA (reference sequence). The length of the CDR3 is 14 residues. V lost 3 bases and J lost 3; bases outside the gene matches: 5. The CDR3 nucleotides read TGCAGTGCTAGCAAAGCGGGGGGCGAAGAGACCCAGTACTTC. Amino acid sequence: CSASKAGGEETQYF.

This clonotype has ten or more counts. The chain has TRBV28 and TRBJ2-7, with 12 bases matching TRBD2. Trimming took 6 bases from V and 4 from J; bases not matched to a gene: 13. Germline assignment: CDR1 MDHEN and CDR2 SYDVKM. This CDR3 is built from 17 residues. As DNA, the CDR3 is TGTGCCAGCAGCCGTCCTAGCGGGAGGGCCTTTAGTTACGAGCAGTACTTC. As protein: CASSRPSGRAFSYEQYF.